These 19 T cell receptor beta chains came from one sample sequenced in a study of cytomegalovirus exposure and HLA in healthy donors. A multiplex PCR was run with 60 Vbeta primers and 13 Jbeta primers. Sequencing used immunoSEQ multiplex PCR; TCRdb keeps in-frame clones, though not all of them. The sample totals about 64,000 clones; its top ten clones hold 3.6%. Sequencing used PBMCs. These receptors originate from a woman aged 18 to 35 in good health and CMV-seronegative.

CDR3 DNA sequence: TGTGCCAGCAGCTTATTCTCCGACAGGTCTTCCTACGAGCAGTACTTC. It yields the protein CASSLFSDRSSYEQYF. This chain connects TRBV5-6 to TRBJ2-7, with a weak D call TRBD1 (6 bases). The germline V and J ends were trimmed by 2 bases and 1 base, with 16 bases remaining between them. CDR1 and CDR2 from the germline V gene are SGHDT and YYEEEE. This CDR3 comprises 16 residues.

The CDR3 sequence is CASTGTSGRVGGYEQYF. The CDR3 DNA reads TGTGCCAGCACTGGGACTAGCGGGAGAGTGGGCGGCTACGAGCAGTACTTC. This chain joins TRBV2 and TRBJ2-7; 14 nucleotides line up with TRBD2. Germline V gene lookup returns CDR1 SNHLY and CDR2 FYNNEI. This CDR3 region has 17 residues. The V segment lost 7 bases and the J segment 3 bases; nucleotides outside the gene matches: 11.

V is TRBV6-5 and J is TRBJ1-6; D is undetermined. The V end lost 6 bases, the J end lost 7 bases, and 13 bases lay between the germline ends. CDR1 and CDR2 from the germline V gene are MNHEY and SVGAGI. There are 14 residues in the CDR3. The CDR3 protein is CASRRRVKNSPLHF. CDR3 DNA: TGTGCCAGCAGGCGTCGGGTAAAGAATTCACCCCTCCACTTT.

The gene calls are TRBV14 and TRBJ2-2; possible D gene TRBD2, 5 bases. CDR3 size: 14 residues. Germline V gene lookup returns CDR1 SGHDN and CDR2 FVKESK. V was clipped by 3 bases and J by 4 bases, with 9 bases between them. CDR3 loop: CASSQEVLTGELFF. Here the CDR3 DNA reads TGTGCCAGCAGCCAGGAGGTTCTCACCGGGGAGCTGTTTTTT. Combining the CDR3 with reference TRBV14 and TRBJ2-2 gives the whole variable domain EAGVTQFPSHSVIEKGQTVTLRCDPISGHDNLYWYRRVMGKEIKFLLHFVKESKQDESGMPNNRFLAERTGGTYSTLKVQPAELEDSGVYFCASSQEVLTGELFFGEGSRLTVL.

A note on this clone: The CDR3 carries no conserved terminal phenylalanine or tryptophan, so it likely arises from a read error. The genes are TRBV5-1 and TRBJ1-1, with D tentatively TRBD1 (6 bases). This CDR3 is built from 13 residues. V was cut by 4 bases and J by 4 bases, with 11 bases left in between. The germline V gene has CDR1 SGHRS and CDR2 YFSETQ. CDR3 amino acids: CASSHTGTTEAFS. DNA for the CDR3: TGCGCCAGCAGCCACACAGGGACCACTGAAGCTTTCTCT.

The CDR3 coding sequence is TGTGCCAGCAGCTTAGAAAGAGCACAAGAGACCCAGTACTTC. Translating it yields CASSLERAQETQYF. This chain connects TRBV6-6 to TRBJ2-5; D not resolved. CDR1 is MNHNY, CDR2 SVGAGI, per germline (reference sequence). Deletions cut 6 bases from V and 2 bases from J, with 13 bases between. The CDR3 runs 14 residues.

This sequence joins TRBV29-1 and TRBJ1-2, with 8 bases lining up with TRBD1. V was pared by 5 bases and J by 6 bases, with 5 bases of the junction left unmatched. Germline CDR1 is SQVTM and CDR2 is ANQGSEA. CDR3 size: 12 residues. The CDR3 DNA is TGCAGCGTTCGGACAGGGACAAATGGCTACACCTTC. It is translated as CSVRTGTNGYTF.

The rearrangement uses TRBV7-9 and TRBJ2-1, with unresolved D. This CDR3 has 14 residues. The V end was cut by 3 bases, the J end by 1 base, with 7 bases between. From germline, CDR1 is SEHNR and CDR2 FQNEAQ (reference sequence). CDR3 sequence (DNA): TGTGCCAGCAGCTTGACCGGGTCCTACAATGAGCAGTTCTTC. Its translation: CASSLTGSYNEQFF.

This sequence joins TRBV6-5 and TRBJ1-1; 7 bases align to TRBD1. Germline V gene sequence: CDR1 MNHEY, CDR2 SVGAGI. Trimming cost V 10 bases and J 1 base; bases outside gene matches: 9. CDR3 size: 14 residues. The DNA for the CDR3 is TGTGCCACAACCGGGACAGCGACGAACACTGAAGCTTTCTTT. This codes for CATTGTATNTEAFF.

The CDR3 here is CASTESGRGRYEQYF. The DNA for the CDR3 is TGTGCCAGCACCGAGTCTGGCAGGGGGCGATACGAGCAGTACTTC. The chain links TRBV2 to TRBJ2-7; 8 bases align to TRBD1. The CDR3 consists of 15 residues. The germline V gene encodes CDR1 SNHLY and CDR2 FYNNEI. V trimming: 7 bases; J trimming: 4 bases; junction bases outside the gene matches: 12.

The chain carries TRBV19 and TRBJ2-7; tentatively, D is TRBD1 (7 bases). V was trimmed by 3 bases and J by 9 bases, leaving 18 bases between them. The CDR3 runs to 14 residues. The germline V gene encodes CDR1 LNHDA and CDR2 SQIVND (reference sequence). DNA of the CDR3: TGTGCCAGTAGTATTATGGGAGGAACAGGGGTGCAGTACTTC. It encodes CASSIMGGTGVQYF.

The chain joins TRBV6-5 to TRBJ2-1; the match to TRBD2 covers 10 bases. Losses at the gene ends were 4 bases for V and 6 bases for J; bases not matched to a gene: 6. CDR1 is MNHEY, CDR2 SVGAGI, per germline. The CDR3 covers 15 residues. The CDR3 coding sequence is TGTGCCAGCAGTTGGGGGCGACTAGCGGGCAATGAGCAGTTCTTC. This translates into CASSWGRLAGNEQFF.

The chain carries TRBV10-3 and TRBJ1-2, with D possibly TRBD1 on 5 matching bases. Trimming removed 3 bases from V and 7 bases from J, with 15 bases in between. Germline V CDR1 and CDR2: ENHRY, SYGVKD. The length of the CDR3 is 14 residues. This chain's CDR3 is CAISEASGGAGYTF. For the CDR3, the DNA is TGTGCCATCAGTGAAGCGTCGGGAGGGGCTGGCTACACCTTC.

CDR3 in amino acids: CASSLGAPSAYNEQFF. CDR3 in DNA: TGTGCCAGCAGCTTGGGAGCGCCGAGTGCCTACAATGAGCAGTTCTTC. The chain links TRBV5-6 to TRBJ2-1; unclear D gene. CDR1 SGHDT and CDR2 YYEEEE come from the germline V gene. Trimming shortened V by 0 bases and J by 2 bases, and 12 bases separated the two germline ends. This CDR3 is built from 16 residues.

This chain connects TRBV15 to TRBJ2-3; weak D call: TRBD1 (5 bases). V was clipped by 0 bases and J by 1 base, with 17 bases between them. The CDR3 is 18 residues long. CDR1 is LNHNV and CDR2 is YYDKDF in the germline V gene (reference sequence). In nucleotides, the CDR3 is TGTGCCACCAGCAGAGATCGAGACAGAGCAATACGCACAGATACGCAGTATTTT. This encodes CATSRDRDRAIRTDTQYF.

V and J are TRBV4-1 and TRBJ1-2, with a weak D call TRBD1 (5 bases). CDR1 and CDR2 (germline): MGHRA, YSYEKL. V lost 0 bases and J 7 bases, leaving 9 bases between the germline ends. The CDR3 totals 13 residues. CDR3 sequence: CASSQDRGTGYTF. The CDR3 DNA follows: TGCGCCAGCAGCCAAGATCGGGGGACTGGCTACACCTTC.

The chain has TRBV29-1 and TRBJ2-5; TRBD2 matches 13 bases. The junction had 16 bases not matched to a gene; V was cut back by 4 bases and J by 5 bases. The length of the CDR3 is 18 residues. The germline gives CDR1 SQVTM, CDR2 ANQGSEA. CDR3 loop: CSVVLHPTSGRSLETQYF. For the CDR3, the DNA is TGCAGCGTTGTGCTCCACCCGACTAGCGGGAGGTCCTTGGAGACCCAGTACTTC.

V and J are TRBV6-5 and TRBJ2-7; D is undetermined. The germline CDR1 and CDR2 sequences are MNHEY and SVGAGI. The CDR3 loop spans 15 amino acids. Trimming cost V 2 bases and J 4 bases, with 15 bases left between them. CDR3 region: CASSYQTESYYEQYF. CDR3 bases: TGTGCCAGCAGTTACCAAACAGAGAGTTATTACGAGCAGTACTTC.

For the CDR3, the DNA is TGCGCCAGCAGCCATGTAGATATGGGACTAGCTGTCGGCGAGCAGTACTTC. This gives the protein CASSHVDMGLAVGEQYF. The gene calls are TRBV4-1 and TRBJ2-7; TRBD2 aligns across 9 bases. CDR3 size: 17 residues. J lost 6 bases, V lost 3 bases, and 15 bases had no gene match. Germline CDR1 and CDR2: MGHRA and YSYEKL.